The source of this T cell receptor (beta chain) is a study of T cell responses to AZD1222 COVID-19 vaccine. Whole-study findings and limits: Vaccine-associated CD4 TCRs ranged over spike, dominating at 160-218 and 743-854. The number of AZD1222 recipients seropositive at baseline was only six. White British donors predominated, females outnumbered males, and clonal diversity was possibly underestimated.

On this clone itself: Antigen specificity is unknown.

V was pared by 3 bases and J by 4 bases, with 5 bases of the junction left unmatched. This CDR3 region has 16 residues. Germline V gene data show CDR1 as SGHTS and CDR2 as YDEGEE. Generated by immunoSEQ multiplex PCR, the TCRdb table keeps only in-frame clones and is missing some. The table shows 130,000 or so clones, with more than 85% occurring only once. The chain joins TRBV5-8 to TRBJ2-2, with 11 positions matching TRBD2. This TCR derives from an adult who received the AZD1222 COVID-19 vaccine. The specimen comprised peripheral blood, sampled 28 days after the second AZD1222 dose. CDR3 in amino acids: CASSWTSGLSTGELFF. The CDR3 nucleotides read TGTGCCAGCAGCTGGACTAGCGGGTTATCCACCGGGGAGCTGTTTTTT.